Below, 20 T cell receptor beta chains from the same sample are listed, as sequenced in a study of CD8 T cells in ankylosing spondylitis (TCRdb year 2017). Beyond this particular receptor, the publication reports: A TCR beta motif of 7 or 8 highly homologous amino acid variants appeared characteristic of blood from ankylosing spondylitis patients.

The library was prepared using 5' RACE. The data were produced on an Illumina HiSeq 2500. Clones were called with MiXCR by TCRdb after fastp trimmed the public reads at Q25, and only in-frame beta chains were retained. Every CDR3 protein is listed once, alongside the most common genes and DNA of its rows. This sample gives about 440,000 distinct CDR3 sequences in total; roughly 17% of them show up just once. Approximately 0.97% of the sample is held by the ten biggest clonotypes. Antigens for these TCRs are unknown. The sequenced sample was blood, either unsorted or a sorted T cell fraction (not recorded which). The receptors were gathered from a male donor with ankylosing spondylitis.

This clonotype was observed a handful of times. The rearrangement joins TRBV27 to TRBJ2-5; 9 bases are shared with TRBD1. V was pared by 3 bases and J by 5 bases, with 4 bases of the junction left unmatched. The CDR3 loop spans 14 amino acids. Germline CDR1 is MNHEY and CDR2 is SMNVEV (reference sequence). CDR3 nucleotide sequence: TGTGCCAGCAGTTTCACAGGGGGCGGCGAGACCCAGTACTTC. Protein: CASSFTGGGETQYF.

This clonotype has a handful of counts. The V gene is TRBV18, the J gene TRBJ2-1, with 8 bases that match TRBD1. The germline V gene has CDR1 KGHSH and CDR2 LQKENI. The V segment lost 4 bases and the J segment 6 bases; nucleotides outside the gene matches: 8. The CDR3 contains 15 residues. The CDR3 bases are TGTGCCAGCTCACTGGACAGGGCTGTCGGCAATGAGCAGTTCTTC. It specifies CASSLDRAVGNEQFF.

This clonotype was counted between two and nine times. The V gene is TRBV7-2, the J gene TRBJ2-5; 8 bases map to TRBD1. Germline assignment: CDR1 SGHTA and CDR2 FQGNSA. The CDR3 consists of 14 residues. V shed 2 bases, J shed 1 base, and the junction held 0 bases outside the gene matches. Here the CDR3 reads CASSLQGAQETQYF. DNA of the CDR3: TGTGCCAGCAGCTTACAGGGGGCCCAAGAGACCCAGTACTTC.

This clonotype was observed a handful of times. J is TRBJ2-3 and V is TRBV4-1; D gene unclear. Germline CDR1 is MGHRA and CDR2 is YSYEKL. This CDR3 spans 13 amino acids. V dropped 6 bases and J dropped 14 bases, with 21 bases sitting between them. The CDR3 DNA reads as TGCGCCAGCAGACCGCAGGACCCCCAACGCCTGTATTTT. It is translated as CASRPQDPQRLYF.

The chain links TRBV5-6 to TRBJ2-7; D not resolved. Germline CDR1 SGHDT, CDR2 YYEEEE. Trimming cost V 5 bases and J 6 bases, with 12 bases left between them. The CDR3 is 12 residues long. CDR3 residues: CASRGLMSEQYF. For the CDR3, the DNA is TGTGCCAGCAGGGGTCTCATGTCCGAGCAGTACTTC.

This clonotype was picked up a small number of times. The V and J genes are TRBV6-5 and TRBJ2-5; D might be TRBD2 (7 bases). The CDR3 is 16 residues long. Trimming cost V 2 bases and J 5 bases, with 18 bases left between them. Germline CDR1 reads MNHEY; CDR2 reads SVGAGI. The CDR3 is CASSYVGGGLFETQYF. As DNA, the CDR3 is TGTGCCAGCAGTTACGTTGGGGGGGGCCTTTTTGAGACCCAGTACTTC.

This clonotype was found a few times. The V call is TRBV10-3, the J call TRBJ1-1; D gene ambiguous. The CDR3 sequence is 11 residues long. The germline V and J ends were trimmed by 6 bases and 0 bases, with 2 bases remaining between them. Germline V CDR1 and CDR2: ENHRY, SYGVKD. The CDR3 DNA is TGTGCCATCAGGATGAACACTGAAGCTTTCTTT. It translates to CAIRMNTEAFF.

This chain links TRBV7-9 with TRBJ2-1; 12 nucleotides line up with TRBD2. Germline trimming cut 1 base from V and 8 bases from J; bases unmatched to any gene: 6. The germline CDR1 and CDR2 sequences are SEHNR and FQNEAQ (reference sequence). CDR3 length equals 16 residues. The CDR3 reads CASSLGLAGVIDEQFF. Written as DNA, the CDR3 is TGTGCCAGCAGCTTAGGACTAGCGGGAGTTATCGATGAGCAGTTCTTC.

This chain uses TRBV5-1 with TRBJ2-7; D is possibly TRBD1 (8 bases). Germline V gene sequence: CDR1 SGHRS, CDR2 YFSETQ. The CDR3 runs 16 residues. The V end was cut by 3 bases, the J end by 2 bases, with 18 bases between. The CDR3 DNA follows: TGCGCCAGCAGCTCCCTGACAGGGGAGGGGACCTACGAGCAGTACTTC. Protein product: CASSSLTGEGTYEQYF.

V gene TRBV20-1 combines with J gene TRBJ1-1, with 11 bases aligning to TRBD1. Germline V CDR1 and CDR2: DFQATT, SNEGSKA (reference sequence). Trimming took 5 bases from V and 4 from J; bases not matched to a gene: 6. This CDR3 has 14 amino acids. As DNA, the CDR3 is TGCAGTGCTCCTACCGGGACAGGGGGCACTGAAGCTTTCTTT. As protein: CSAPTGTGGTEAFF.

This clonotype was picked up a small number of times. V usage is TRBV5-5 and J usage is TRBJ1-2; 10 bases line up with TRBD1. Unmatched junction bases numbered 12, after V lost 4 bases and J lost 6 bases. CDR1 is SGHKS, CDR2 YYEKEE, per germline (reference sequence). The CDR3 is made up of 16 amino acids. The CDR3 DNA is TGTGCCAGCAGCCATAGAGGGACAGGGGTCGTAAATGGCTACACCTTC. As protein: CASSHRGTGVVNGYTF. Using reference TRBV5-5 and TRBJ1-2 for the parts outside the CDR3, the full variable domain is DAGVTQSPTHLIKTRGQQVTLRCSPISGHKSVSWYQQVLGQGPQFIFQYYEKEERGRGNFPDRFSARQFPNYSSELNVNALLLGDSALYLCASSHRGTGVVNGYTFGSGTRLTVV.

This clonotype has more than one count but fewer than ten. The chain uses TRBV12-3 or TRBV12-4 and TRBJ1-3; D unresolved. This CDR3 is 14 amino acids long. The V gene lost 3 bases and the J gene lost 3 bases, with 9 bases spanning the gap. CDR3 DNA sequence: TGTGCCAGCAGTTTCGGTGGTTATGGAAACACCATATATTTT. Translation: CASSFGGYGNTIYF.

The rearrangement uses TRBV3-1 and TRBJ1-4, with D possibly TRBD1 on 6 matching bases. Germline loops: CDR1 LGHDT, CDR2 YNNKEL (reference sequence). V was shortened by 3 bases and J by 10 bases, with 15 bases between the two germline ends. The CDR3 spans 14 residues. The CDR3: CASSQEGGMRKLFF. The CDR3 region has the DNA TGTGCCAGCAGCCAGGAGGGGGGAATGAGAAAACTGTTTTTT. Based on the CDR3 plus reference TRBV3-1 and TRBJ1-4, the full variable domain is DTAVSQTPKYLVTQMGNDKSIKCEQNLGHDTMYWYKQDSKKFLKIMFSYNNKELIINETVPNRFSPKSPDKAHLNLHINSLELGDSAVYFCASSQEGGMRKLFFGSGTQLSVL.

This clonotype was counted a few times. For the CDR3, the DNA is TGTGCCAGCAGCCCCCAGGTAGTGAGGAACGAGCAGTACTTC. Protein sequence: CASSPQVVRNEQYF. V gene TRBV7-8 combines with J gene TRBJ2-7, with D hard to call. Germline V gene lookup returns CDR1 SGHVS and CDR2 FQNEAQ. Trimming took off 5 bases at V and 5 bases at J, with 16 bases between the two ends. This CDR3 is 14 amino acids long.

This clonotype was detected only a few times. This chain links TRBV6-2 or TRBV6-3 with TRBJ2-2, with D unresolved. Germline lookup yields CDR1 MNHEY and CDR2 SVGEGT. Trimming took off 6 bases at V and 3 bases at J, with 11 bases between the two ends. The length of the CDR3 is 14 residues. The CDR3 reads CASREAADTGELFF. As DNA, the CDR3 is TGTGCCAGCAGAGAGGCGGCGGACACCGGGGAGCTGTTTTTT.

The sample holds a few counts of this clonotype. The chain combines TRBV7-2 with TRBJ2-7; D is tentatively TRBD1 or TRBD2 (5 bases each). V lost 1 base to trimming and J lost 0 bases, with 10 bases between them. The CDR3 runs 15 residues. Germline V CDR1 and CDR2: SGHTA, FQGNSA. The CDR3 sequence: CASSLGGYSSYEQYF. CDR3 nucleotides: TGTGCCAGCAGCTTAGGGGGGTACAGCTCCTACGAGCAGTACTTC.

In this sample, this clonotype turned up a few times. This chain joins TRBV6-1 and TRBJ2-6; unclear D gene. Trimming took 5 bases from V and 0 from J, leaving 11 bases between them. There are 16 residues in the CDR3. CDR1 is MNHNS and CDR2 is SASEGT in the germline V gene. The CDR3 is CASSRIQSSGANVLTF. CDR3 sequence (DNA): TGTGCCAGCAGTCGGATTCAGTCCTCTGGGGCCAACGTCCTGACTTTC.

This clonotype was counted a few times. The CDR3 DNA reads as TGTGCCAGCTCACCACCTTACCAAGAGACCCAGTACTTC. Amino acids: CASSPPYQETQYF. This chain joins TRBV18 and TRBJ2-5; D is ambiguous. Germline CDR1 KGHSH, CDR2 LQKENI. Trimming removed 0 bases at V and 0 bases at J, with 2 bases between. The CDR3 length is 13 residues. Filled out from reference TRBV18 and TRBJ2-5, the complete variable domain reads NAGVMQNPRHLVRRRGQEARLRCSPMKGHSHVYWYRQLPEEGLKFMVYLQKENIIDESGMPKERFSAEFPKEGPSILRIQQVVRGDSAAYFCASSPPYQETQYFGPGTRLLVL.

As regards this clonotype: The conserved phenylalanine or tryptophan is not found at the CDR3 terminus, so this likely reflects a read error. The chain joins TRBV2 to TRBJ1-2, with unresolved D. This CDR3 has 12 residues. Germline CDR1 and CDR2: SNHLY and FYNNEI. V gave up 10 bases and J gave up 4 bases, with 13 bases separating them. The CDR3 DNA follows: TGTGCCACCCGAGGCAGAAGCTATGGCTACACCATC. This sequence encodes CATRGRSYGYTI.

This chain connects TRBV12-3 or TRBV12-4 to TRBJ2-1, with D perhaps matching TRBD2 (5 bases). The CDR3 is 15 amino acids. V lost 7 bases, J lost 3 bases, and 16 bases lay in between. The CDR3 protein is CASTPRGIYYNEQFF. The CDR3 nucleotides are TGTGCCAGCACCCCCCGGGGTATCTACTACAATGAGCAGTTCTTC.